The subject of this entry is one T cell receptor beta chain. What it binds is unknown. The donors were part of the validation cohort of 120 subjects. That cohort was separate from the first cohort, which comprised 666 subjects. These data come from a study of cytomegalovirus exposure and HLA in healthy donors. Notes on the study in general: The TCR clusters that emerged in the first cohort tended, a later analysis found, to co-occur in the 120 or so validation repertoires. Listed as cytomegalovirus-associated were 150 to 200 TCR beta chains. Most TCR sequences were uncommon, yet certain public TCRs appeared in many donors.

Sequencing was performed with immunoSEQ multiplex PCR; in TCRdb, only in-frame clones are kept and a portion is missing. Here the sample spans about 160,000 clones, 65% to 90% being singletons. The CDR3 runs to 16 residues. V was pared by 5 bases and J by 0 bases, with 11 bases between. Germline lookup yields CDR1 SNHLY and CDR2 FYNNEI. This TCR came from a young woman in good health and CMV-seronegative. Specimen: PBMCs. V gene TRBV2 combines with J gene TRBJ2-6; D might be TRBD2 (6 bases). CDR3 loop: CASSRLTSSGANVLTF. The DNA of the CDR3 is TGTGCCAGCAGTAGACTGACTAGCTCTGGGGCCAACGTCCTGACTTTC. Filled out from reference TRBV2 and TRBJ2-6, the complete variable domain reads EPEVTQTPSHQVTQMGQEVILRCVPISNHLYFYWYRQILGQKVEFLVSFYNNEISEKSEIFDDQFSVERPDGSNFTLKIRSTKLEDSAMYFCASSRLTSSGANVLTFGAGSRLTVL.